These 18 T cell receptor beta chains were sequenced from one sample in a study of blood T cell repertoires in COVID-19. The data were produced by immunoSEQ multiplex PCR, yet TCRdb's version contains in-frame clones alone and is incomplete. The sample contains approximately 200,000 clones, approximately 84% of which appear only once. The specimen sequenced was peripheral blood. These TCRs come from a man between 50 and 59 years old with acute or convalescent COVID-19.

The rearrangement joins TRBV30 to TRBJ1-2; 7 bases agree with TRBD1. V shed 3 bases, J shed 6 bases, and the junction held 4 bases outside the gene matches. CDR3 length: 12 residues. Germline V lookup: CDR1 GTSNPN, CDR2 SVGIG (reference sequence). CDR3 residues: CAWSPGGDGYTF. As DNA, the CDR3 is TGTGCCTGGAGCCCAGGGGGAGATGGCTACACCTTC.

The table lists this clone with a few counts. The rearrangement links TRBV15 to TRBJ1-2; D gene uncertain. The CDR3 totals 14 residues. Germline V lookup: CDR1 LNHNV, CDR2 YYDKDF (reference sequence). V was clipped by 4 bases and J by 8 bases, with 17 bases between them. As DNA, the CDR3 is TGTGCCACCAGCAATCCGCGCCGGGGAGGAGGCTACACCTTC. Translating it yields CATSNPRRGGGYTF.

The chain uses TRBV6-5 and TRBJ1-1, with 11 bases aligning to TRBD1. The CDR3 loop spans 14 amino acids. V was pared by 8 bases and J by 3 bases, with 5 bases of the junction left unmatched. CDR1 is MNHEY and CDR2 is SVGAGI in the germline V gene. CDR3 sequence: CASGGQGAHTEAFF. For the CDR3, the DNA is TGTGCCAGCGGCGGACAGGGGGCTCACACTGAAGCTTTCTTT.

The chain has TRBV11-2 and TRBJ1-2, with D unclear. The CDR3 totals 13 residues. Germline V gene data show CDR1 as SGHAT and CDR2 as FQNNGV. The V and J ends lost 5 bases and 4 bases respectively, with 11 bases between them. CDR3 loop: CASSPVNPYGYTF. CDR3 coding DNA: TGTGCCAGCAGCCCAGTGAACCCCTATGGCTACACCTTC. Full variable domain (missing parts from reference TRBV11-2 and TRBJ1-2): EAGVAQSPRYKIIEKRQSVAFWCNPISGHATLYWYQQILGQGPKLLIQFQNNGVVDDSQLPKDRFSAERLKGVDSTLKIQPAKLEDSAVYLCASSPVNPYGYTFGSGTRLTVV.

The chain is built from TRBV5-1 and TRBJ1-1; possible D gene TRBD1, 5 bases. Trimming took off 6 bases at V and 0 bases at J, with 12 bases between the two ends. The germline V gene has CDR1 SGHRS and CDR2 YFSETQ. The CDR3 runs to 14 residues. CDR3 nucleotide sequence: TGCGCCAGCAATATGGGGGGGATGAACACTGAAGCTTTCTTT. It codes for CASNMGGMNTEAFF.

The chain has TRBV7-9 and TRBJ2-3; D ambiguous. Deletions cut 1 base from V and 2 bases from J, with 7 bases between. Germline CDR1 and CDR2: SEHNR and FQNEAQ (reference sequence). The CDR3 contains 14 residues. CDR3 sequence: CASSLGASTDTQYF. For the CDR3, the DNA is TGTGCCAGCAGCTTAGGGGCGTCCACAGATACGCAGTATTTT. The complete variable domain, with remaining parts taken from reference TRBV7-9 and TRBJ2-3, reads DTGVSQNPRHKITKRGQNVTFRCDPISEHNRLYWYRQTLGQGPEFLTYFQNEAQLEKSRLLSDRFSAERPKGSFSTLEIQRTEQGDSAMYLCASSLGASTDTQYFGPGTRLTVL.

The chain uses TRBV19 and TRBJ1-1; TRBD1 matches at 9 bases. The V and J ends lost 7 bases and 6 bases, in that order; junction bases with no gene match: 9. The germline V gene encodes CDR1 LNHDA and CDR2 SQIVND (reference sequence). This CDR3 is built from 14 residues. The CDR3 nucleotides are TGTGCCAGTACCCTACCGGGACAGGGTTCTGAAGCTTTCTTT. Protein product: CASTLPGQGSEAFF.

This clone was observed a handful of times. The J gene is TRBJ2-2, the V gene TRBV5-1, with 7 bases matching TRBD2. This CDR3 has 15 amino acids. Germline loops: CDR1 SGHRS, CDR2 YFSETQ. V gave up 4 bases and J gave up 0 bases; unmatched junction bases: 3. CDR3 DNA sequence: TGCGCCAGCAGCCTACGGGGGGCGAACACCGGGGAGCTGTTTTTT. This sequence encodes CASSLRGANTGELFF.

The sample holds a few counts of this clone. The J gene is TRBJ1-5, the V gene TRBV5-1; 8 bases fit TRBD1. V gave up 0 bases and J gave up 3 bases; unmatched junction bases: 5. The CDR3 length is 16 residues. The V gene's germline CDR1 is SGHRS and CDR2 YFSETQ. CDR3 sequence: CASSLGVTGDNQPQHF. CDR3 nucleotide sequence: TGCGCCAGCAGCTTGGGGGTGACAGGGGACAATCAGCCCCAGCATTTT. The whole variable domain, remainder taken from reference TRBV5-1 and TRBJ1-5, is KAGVTQTPRYLIKTRGQQVTLSCSPISGHRSVSWYQQTPGQGLQFLFEYFSETQRNKGNFPGRFSGRQFSNSRSEMNVSTLELGDSALYLCASSLGVTGDNQPQHFGDGTRLSIL.

The V call is TRBV18, the J call TRBJ1-4; no reliable D call. The V end was cut by 6 bases, the J end by 8 bases, with 13 bases between. The CDR3 spans 13 residues. CDR1 and CDR2 (germline): KGHSH, LQKENI. DNA for the CDR3: TGTGCCAGCTCCTCTTCGGAGGAGGAAAAACTGTTTTTT. This gives the protein CASSSSEEEKLFF.

The chain carries TRBV6-1 and TRBJ1-1; 7 bases map to TRBD1. Germline loops: CDR1 MNHNS, CDR2 SASEGT. The CDR3 spans 16 residues. V was pared by 2 bases and J by 10 bases, with 16 bases of the junction left unmatched. CDR3 region: CASSEPLDRPSLGAFF. The CDR3 coding sequence is TGTGCCAGCAGTGAACCCCTGGACAGGCCATCCCTTGGAGCTTTCTTT.

The V and J genes are TRBV5-1 and TRBJ1-1; tentative D call: TRBD1 (5 bases). The length of the CDR3 is 14 residues. V was shortened by 4 bases and J by 3 bases, with 13 bases between the two germline ends. From germline, CDR1 is SGHRS and CDR2 YFSETQ. CDR3 protein: CASSAGDRDTEAFF. DNA for the CDR3: TGCGCCAGCAGCGCGGGGGACCGGGACACTGAAGCTTTCTTT.

This clone has a handful of counts. This chain joins TRBV5-6 and TRBJ1-2, with D unresolved. In germline, CDR1 is SGHDT, CDR2 YYEEEE. The CDR3 is 14 amino acids. Trimming took off 5 bases at V and 4 bases at J, with 15 bases between the two ends. The CDR3 nucleotides read TGTGCCAGCAGATCCACGGGAGGGATCTATGGCTACACCTTC. Translating it yields CASRSTGGIYGYTF.

The J gene is TRBJ2-4, the V gene TRBV5-6, with D possibly TRBD1 on 6 matching bases. This CDR3 is built from 13 residues. CDR1 SGHDT and CDR2 YYEEEE come from the germline V gene. V was trimmed by 2 bases and J by 4 bases, leaving 7 bases between them. The CDR3 here is CASSLGTKNIQYF. CDR3 coding DNA: TGTGCCAGCAGCTTAGGGACAAAAAACATTCAGTACTTC.

The rearrangement joins TRBV11-2 to TRBJ1-4; D is uncertain. V shed 2 bases and J shed 7 bases, with 11 bases lying between them. CDR3 size: 14 residues. Germline lookup yields CDR1 SGHAT and CDR2 FQNNGV. The CDR3 loop reads CASSLTVPGEKLFF. DNA of the CDR3: TGTGCCAGCAGCTTAACGGTTCCAGGTGAAAAACTGTTTTTT.

This clone was detected only a few times. Here the CDR3 DNA reads TGCGCCAGCAGTGACGGCTCCTACGAGCAGTACTTC. It codes for CASSDGSYEQYF. This rearrangement joins TRBV10-1 to TRBJ2-7, with unresolved D. CDR1 is WNHNN and CDR2 is SYGVQD in the germline V gene (reference sequence). Trimming removed 3 bases from V and 0 bases from J, with 3 bases in between. This CDR3 spans 12 amino acids.

The chain uses TRBV6-1 and TRBJ1-2; D unclear. CDR1 and CDR2 from the germline V gene are MNHNS and SASEGT. This CDR3 spans 15 amino acids. V was clipped by 1 base and J by 3 bases, with 12 bases between them. The CDR3 protein is CASSEGQPRDYGYTF. The DNA for the CDR3 is TGTGCCAGCAGTGAAGGGCAACCTAGAGACTATGGCTACACCTTC.

The chain recombines TRBV27 with TRBJ1-5; 9 nucleotides line up with TRBD1. Trimming took 5 bases from V and 1 from J; bases not matched to a gene: 6. The CDR3 has 16 amino acids. Looked up from germline, CDR1 is MNHEY and CDR2 is SMNVEV (reference sequence). CDR3 loop: CASSPLDRGSNQPQHF. CDR3 nucleotides: TGTGCCAGCAGTCCCCTGGACAGGGGAAGCAATCAGCCCCAGCATTTT.